Listed below are T cell receptor beta chains from one sample, sequenced in a study of CD8+ T cells in alopecia areata. Method: immunoSEQ multiplex PCR; TCRdb's copy keeps in-frame clones and lacks some. The data contain more than 150,000 clones, approximately 50% of them singletons. Sequencing used CD8+ T cells sorted from blood, obtained around week 54, from a patient treated with tofacitinib. The receptors were sampled from a human donor with alopecia areata. The CDR3 runs from the conserved cysteine through the conserved F or W. Each record gives: clone size, J gene, V gene, D gene, CDR3 length, CDR3 DNA, CDR3 protein. D genes are given only for firm matches. Size tells how often a clone was seen (once, few, many) or the class of an expanded clone, and some rows leave it out.

clone size: .; J gene: TRBJ2-7; V gene: TRBV28; D gene: TRBD1; CDR3 length: 14; CDR3 DNA: TGTGCCAGCAGTTTGTTCTGGGACAGCTACGGGCAGTACTTC; CDR3 protein: CASSLFWDSYGQYF
clone size: once; J gene: TRBJ1-5; V gene: TRBV6-5; D gene: .; CDR3 length: 15; CDR3 DNA: TGTGCCAGCAGTTACTCGGGGGCTGGCAATCAGCCCCAGCATTTT; CDR3 protein: CASSYSGAGNQPQHF
clone size: few; J gene: TRBJ2-7; V gene: TRBV7-6; D gene: .; CDR3 length: 15; CDR3 DNA: TGTGCCAGCAGCTTGGATCCTGGGTCAACCTACGAGCAGTACTTC; CDR3 protein: CASSLDPGSTYEQYF
clone size: .; J gene: TRBJ2-7; V gene: TRBV7-6; D gene: .; CDR3 length: 13; CDR3 DNA: TGTGCCAGCAGCTTAGGCGCGAACTACGAGCAGTACTTC; CDR3 protein: CASSLGANYEQYF
clone size: .; J gene: TRBJ2-2; V gene: TRBV4-2; D gene: .; CDR3 length: 11; CDR3 DNA: TGTGCCAGCAGTAACACCGGGGAGCTGTTTTTT; CDR3 protein: CASSNTGELFF
clone size: .; J gene: TRBJ2-2; V gene: TRBV7-9; D gene: .; CDR3 length: 14; CDR3 DNA: TGTGCCAGCAGCTTAGACAGTTCCACCGGGGAGCTGTTTTTT; CDR3 protein: CASSLDSSTGELFF
clone size: .; J gene: TRBJ2-1; V gene: TRBV29-1; D gene: .; CDR3 length: 15; CDR3 DNA: TGCAGCGTTGAAACCCTCCCCCAGTTCTACAATGAGCAGTTCTTC; CDR3 protein: CSVETLPQFYNEQFF
clone size: once; J gene: TRBJ1-1; V gene: TRBV6-1; D gene: TRBD1; CDR3 length: 12; CDR3 DNA: TGTGCCAGCAGTTCCGGGACAGGGGTAGCTTTCTTT; CDR3 protein: CASSSGTGVAFF
clone size: .; J gene: TRBJ2-4; V gene: TRBV7-2; D gene: .; CDR3 length: 18; CDR3 DNA: TGTGCCAGCAGCGTATTCCCAGGGGGAGGCATCGCCAAAAACATTCAGTACTTC; CDR3 protein: CASSVFPGGGIAKNIQYF
clone size: once; J gene: TRBJ1-5; V gene: TRBV6-4; D gene: .; CDR3 length: 13; CDR3 DNA: TGTGCCAGCAGTGAGACAGGACCTCAGCCCCAGCATTTT; CDR3 protein: CASSETGPQPQHF
clone size: .; J gene: TRBJ1-1; V gene: TRBV7-3; D gene: .; CDR3 length: 13; CDR3 DNA: TGTGCCAGCAGTTTCACAGAGAACACTGAAGCTTTCTTT; CDR3 protein: CASSFTENTEAFF
clone size: few; J gene: TRBJ1-1; V gene: TRBV19; D gene: .; CDR3 length: 13; CDR3 DNA: TGTGCCAGTAGTATAGATGCAGAAACTGAAGCTTTCTTT; CDR3 protein: CASSIDAETEAFF
clone size: few; J gene: TRBJ2-1; V gene: TRBV2; D gene: .; CDR3 length: 12; CDR3 DNA: TGTGCCAGTACACTGGGTGTGGTTACGCAGTTCTTC; CDR3 protein: CASTLGVVTQFF
clone size: .; J gene: TRBJ1-2; V gene: TRBV7-9; D gene: TRBD1; CDR3 length: 13; CDR3 DNA: TGTGCCAGCAGCTCGGGACAGGACTATGGCTACACCTTC; CDR3 protein: CASSSGQDYGYTF
clone size: .; J gene: TRBJ1-4; V gene: TRBV5-1; D gene: .; CDR3 length: 15; CDR3 DNA: TGCGCCAGCAGCCTGGAAGGGCGCGGGGGTGAAAAACTGTTTTTT; CDR3 protein: CASSLEGRGGEKLFF
clone size: .; J gene: TRBJ2-1; V gene: TRBV5-6; D gene: TRBD2; CDR3 length: 15; CDR3 DNA: TGTGCCAGCAGCTTGGACGCGGGGGGACTGAATGAGCAGTTCTTC; CDR3 protein: CASSLDAGGLNEQFF
clone size: few; J gene: TRBJ1-3; V gene: TRBV14; D gene: .; CDR3 length: 10; CDR3 DNA: TGTGCCCGACGGCGGTCCTCCGTATATTTT; CDR3 protein: CARRRSSVYF
clone size: .; J gene: TRBJ1-5; V gene: TRBV6-6; D gene: TRBD1; CDR3 length: 16; CDR3 DNA: TGTGCCAGCAGTTACGGGACAGGGGGAAGCAATCAGCCCCAGCATTTT; CDR3 protein: CASSYGTGGSNQPQHF
clone size: once; J gene: TRBJ1-1; V gene: TRBV27; D gene: .; CDR3 length: 13; CDR3 DNA: TGTGCCAGCAGTCCTAGGGATTACCGTGAAGCTTTCTTT; CDR3 protein: CASSPRDYREAFF
clone size: .; J gene: TRBJ2-1; V gene: TRBV6-5; D gene: TRBD2; CDR3 length: 14; CDR3 DNA: TGTGCCAGCAGTTACAGGGGACTAGCCAATGAGCAGTTCTTC; CDR3 protein: CASSYRGLANEQFF
clone size: .; J gene: TRBJ1-1; V gene: TRBV13; D gene: .; CDR3 length: 16; CDR3 DNA: TGTGCCAGCAGCTTAATTGTGGGGCTCATGAACACTGAAGCTTTCTTT; CDR3 protein: CASSLIVGLMNTEAFF